A single T cell receptor (beta chain) is shown here with its context. This clonotype was seen at least ten times. It has no known antigen specificity. No per-base quality is available; no much larger clone lies one base away. Libraries were prepared through RT-PCR. The sample was run on an Illumina HiSeq 2500. TCRdb passed the public sequencing reads through fastp at Q25 and MiXCR, retaining productive beta sequences. Rows matching on CDR3 protein sequence are summarized as one entry with the most common DNA and genes. This sample lists hundreds of thousands of distinct CDR3 sequences; 14% were detected once. The ten largest clones take up approximately 7.6% of the sample. The data stem from a study of response to subunit inactivated influenza vaccine (dated by TCRdb to the late 2010s). For the study in its entirety: Deep quantitative profiling of the T cell receptor repertoire was used in the study to follow responses to a trivalent subunit inactivated influenza vaccine.

The paper's findings and limits, for the study overall: The authors proposed that each seasonal influenza vaccination may bring in only a limited number of new T cells.

The germline V end is reduced by 6 bases and the J end by 2 bases; junction bases left unmatched: 2. From cysteine to phenylalanine, the CDR3 is 15 amino acids long. Of the read, only the CDR3 DNA is kept; its 45 bases are in frame from base 1. This sample comprised PBMCs from blood, obtained around two weeks before vaccination. Recombination connected TRBV12-3 or TRBV12-4 to TRBJ2-1; a stretch of 12 junction bases matches TRBD2. This TCR came from a man in his fifties who received an inactivated influenza vaccine. Donor details come from another sample of the same person, matched by shared clones. The CDR3 loop reads CASSRLAGAYNEQFF. The DNA sequence is TGTGCCAGCAGCCGACTAGCGGGGGCCTACAATGAGCAGTTCTTC.